The sequence of this T cell receptor beta chain was determined in a study of T cell responses to AZD1222 COVID-19 vaccine. In the case of this clone: Its cognate antigen is unknown.

Study results and limitations: A reported finding is that nearly half of spike-specific TCRs target unmutated variant regions. Vaccine-associated CD4 TCRs ranged over spike, dominating at 160-218 and 743-854.

TCRdb's table, derived via immunoSEQ multiplex PCR, lists solely in-frame clones and lacks some. The sample lists approximately 130,000 clones; around 89% were seen once. The sequences come from peripheral blood, collected 28 days after the second AZD1222 dose. The sequence was collected from an adult who received the AZD1222 COVID-19 vaccine.

This chain's CDR3 is CASNPRDGPYGYTF. CDR3 sequence (DNA): TGTGCCAGTAATCCCCGGGACGGGCCCTATGGCTACACCTTC. The rearrangement joins TRBV19 to TRBJ1-2; maybe TRBD1 (5 bases). This CDR3 has 14 residues. Germline V gene sequence: CDR1 LNHDA, CDR2 SQIVND (reference sequence). The V gene lost 7 bases and the J gene lost 4 bases, with 16 bases spanning the gap.